This TCR beta chain originates from a study of blood T cell repertoires in COVID-19. As for the study in general: Samples taken during acute and convalescent COVID-19 were collected in the United States, Italy and Spain. The analysed material was cDNA or gDNA that came from T cells, B-cell-depleted T cells, or PBMCs.

V lost 4 bases and J lost 4; bases outside the gene matches: 7. The CDR3 sequence is 14 residues long. The germline V gene has CDR1 SGHDT and CDR2 YYEEEE. This clone was seen a handful of times. Original handling: Reference gene primers were amplified, and this amplification served to estimate nucleated cell counts. The table came from immunoSEQ multiplex PCR; TCRdb's copy has only in-frame clones and leaves some out. From that table come the V and J calls and clone size; the DNA was used to work out D and trimming. This sample yields some 160,000 clones, of which around 82% are seen a single time; around 5% belongs to the top ten.

Sequencing input: peripheral blood. This sequence was found in a woman aged 50 to 60 with acute or convalescent COVID-19. The chain combines TRBV5-6 with TRBJ2-7, with TRBD2 identical over 8 bases. CDR3 protein: CASSGPGLVYEQYF. CDR3 DNA: TGTGCCAGCAGCGGTCCGGGACTAGTGTACGAGCAGTACTTC.